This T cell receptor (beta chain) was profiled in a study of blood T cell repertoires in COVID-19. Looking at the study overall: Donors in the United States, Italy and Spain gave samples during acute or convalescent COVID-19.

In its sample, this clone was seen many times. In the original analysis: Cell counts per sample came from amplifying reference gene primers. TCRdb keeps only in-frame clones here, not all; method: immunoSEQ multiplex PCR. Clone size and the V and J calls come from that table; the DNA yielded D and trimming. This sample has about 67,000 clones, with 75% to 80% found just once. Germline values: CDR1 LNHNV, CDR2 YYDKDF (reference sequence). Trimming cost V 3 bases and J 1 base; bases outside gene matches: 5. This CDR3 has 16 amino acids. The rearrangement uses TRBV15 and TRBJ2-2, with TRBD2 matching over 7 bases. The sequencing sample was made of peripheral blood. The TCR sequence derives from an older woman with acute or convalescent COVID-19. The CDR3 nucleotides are TGTGCCACCAGCAGGGGAGGGGTGGGGAACACCGGGGAGCTGTTTTTT. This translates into CATSRGGVGNTGELFF.